This T cell receptor (beta chain) was profiled in a study of OX40 agonist ivuxolimab in advanced cancers. Study background: Patients got intravenous ivuxolimab at 0.01 to 10 mg/kg every 2 weeks. Study-level points and caveats: Normalized expansion of T-cell clones was also low for some nonresponders. Expanded peripheral T cells had an undetermined antigen specificity.

Note on this clone: Its specificity is unknown.

The CDR3 covers 14 residues. Trimming removed 3 bases from V and 3 bases from J; junction bases left unmatched: 1. The V gene's germline CDR1 is SGHNT and CDR2 YENEEA. TCRdb's table, derived via immunoSEQ multiplex PCR, lists solely in-frame clones and lacks some. The sample gives approximately 17,000 clones, over 70% of which show up once; 15% to 20% is in the top ten. The clonotype was recovered from an adult with an advanced solid tumor such as melanoma, head and neck, liver or kidney cancer. This chain links TRBV11-3 with TRBJ2-5; TRBD1 aligns across 10 bases. This sample comprised CD4+ or CD8+ T cells sorted from blood, obtained in a trial of the OX40 agonist ivuxolimab. CDR3 nucleotide sequence: TGTGCCAGCAGCTTTGGACAGGGGGAAGAGACCCAGTACTTC. This sequence encodes CASSFGQGEETQYF.